These T cell receptor beta chains were read from a single sample in a study of cytomegalovirus exposure and HLA in healthy donors. The repertoire was sequenced with immunoSEQ multiplex PCR; TCRdb's copy has only in-frame clones and lacks some. Of approximately 100,000 clones listed, around 77% are singletons. The sample taken for sequencing was PBMCs. The receptors were sampled from a man aged 40-55 years in good health and CMV-seropositive. The CDR3 runs from the conserved cysteine through the conserved F or W. The D gene is left open where the match is weak. Size is omitted from some rows. Given values are once, few, many or a class for expanded clones.

CDR3 DNA	CDR3 protein	V gene	J gene	D gene	clone size
TGTGCCAGCAGTTTAGTAGAGGGTGCCTCCTACAATGAGCAGTTCTTC	CASSLVEGASYNEQFF	TRBV27	TRBJ2-1	-	-
TGTGCCAGCAGTTTAGGACAGACTAATTCACCCCTCCACTTT	CASSLGQTNSPLHF	TRBV28	TRBJ1-6	-	-
TGTGCCACCAGCAGAGATACCCAAGACACAGCCTACGAGCAGTACTTC	CATSRDTQDTAYEQYF	TRBV15	TRBJ2-7	-	-
TGTGCCAGCAGTTCCCCCGCGGGACGGCTCTTCTACGAGCAGTACTTC	CASSSPAGRLFYEQYF	TRBV28	TRBJ2-7	-	-
TGCGCCAGCACGAGGACTAGCGGAGGGACCGGGGAGCAGTTCTTC	CASTRTSGGTGEQFF	TRBV4-1	TRBJ2-1	TRBD2	-
TGTGCCAGCAGTACAGTGAGCTCTGGAAACACCATATATTTT	CASSTVSSGNTIYF	TRBV27	TRBJ1-3	-	-
TGTGCCAGCAGTCCTAGCGCGAGCTCCTACAATGAGCAGTTCTTC	CASSPSASSYNEQFF	TRBV27	TRBJ2-1	-	once
TGTGCCAGCAGCGTAGTCCGGGACAGGGGTTCTCGCGATCAGCCCCAGCATTTT	CASSVVRDRGSRDQPQHF	TRBV9	TRBJ1-5	TRBD1	few
TGTGCCAGCAGCGCTCTCCCGAACAGCGGAAACACCATATATTTT	CASSALPNSGNTIYF	TRBV9	TRBJ1-3	-	-
TGTGCCAGCAGCTCAATGGGGGGTATGGCTGGGGCCAACGTCCTGACTTTC	CASSSMGGMAGANVLTF	TRBV7-2	TRBJ2-6	-	-
TGTGCCAGTTGTCGGACGGGGTTATTGAACACTGAAGCTTTCTTT	CASCRTGLLNTEAFF	TRBV19	TRBJ1-1	-	-
TGTGCCAGCAGTTCAGGGATTGCCTATGGCTACACCTTC	CASSSGIAYGYTF	TRBV28	TRBJ1-2	-	-
TGCGCCAGCAGCTCGACAGGGAGGACTAACTATGGCTACACCTTC	CASSSTGRTNYGYTF	TRBV5-1	TRBJ1-2	TRBD1	-
TGCAGCGTTCTCCGGACAGGGGACAATACCGGGGAGCTGTTTTTT	CSVLRTGDNTGELFF	TRBV29-1	TRBJ2-2	TRBD1	-
TGTGCCAGCTCACTCAGGACAGGAGCCCAGTTCTTC	CASSLRTGAQFF	TRBV18	TRBJ2-1	TRBD1	-
TGTGCCTGGAGTCAGAGGGGGTTGAGGAATGAGCAGTTCTTC	CAWSQRGLRNEQFF	TRBV30	TRBJ2-1	-	-
TGTGCCGTCGGGGGAGCAGATACGCAGTATTTT	CAVGGADTQYF	TRBV6-5	TRBJ2-3	-	-
TGTGCCAGCAGTGAGGGCCAGGGACAATACAATCAGCCCCAGCATTTT	CASSEGQGQYNQPQHF	TRBV25-1	TRBJ1-5	-	once